Listed below are T cell receptor beta chains from one sample, sequenced in a study of blood T cell repertoires in COVID-19. Some clones are missing from TCRdb's copy, which holds only in-frame ones; the method was immunoSEQ multiplex PCR. The sample gives around 140,000 clones, around 89% of which show up once; less than 5.5% is in the top ten. Sample: peripheral blood. Receptors were obtained from a man aged 55 to 70 with COVID-19, enrolled during active disease. Both conserved end residues are part of each CDR3. The D gene is left open where the match is weak. Expanded clones are given a class, and other clones once, few, many or no size at all.

V,length,J,D,size,DNA,CDR3
TRBV11-2,15,TRBJ1-6,TRBD1,-,TGTGCCAGCAGCTTGACGACAGGGGGGAATTCACCCCTCCACTTT,CASSLTTGGNSPLHF
TRBV7-2,16,TRBJ1-6,-,-,TGTGCCAGCAGCTTAGAACCGAGCTCCTATAATTCACCCCTCCACTTT,CASSLEPSSYNSPLHF
TRBV4-3,15,TRBJ1-1,-,-,TGCGCCAGCAGCCAAGAAGCGATGTTGGGTTTTGAAGCTTTCTTT,CASSQEAMLGFEAFF
TRBV27,14,TRBJ1-4,-,-,TGTGCCAGCAGGGTTCGGTTTCCCGGGGAAAAACTGTTTTTT,CASRVRFPGEKLFF
TRBV10-3,15,TRBJ2-5,TRBD2,-,TGTGCCATCAAGGGCCAGCGGGGGGGTGTGGAGACCCAGTACTTC,CAIKGQRGGVETQYF
TRBV30,18,TRBJ1-3,-,-,TGTGCCTGGAGTGGACAAAATCTGGGCAGTAGCTCTGGAAACACCATATATTTT,CAWSGQNLGSSSGNTIYF
TRBV2,14,TRBJ1-1,-,once,TGTGCCAGCAGTGAAGCGATCGGGGTTTCTGAAGCTTTCTTT,CASSEAIGVSEAFF
TRBV27,15,TRBJ2-1,TRBD2,few,TGTGCCAGCAGTTCCCTAATGTACGGGGGGGATGAGCAGTTCTTC,CASSSLMYGGDEQFF
TRBV24-1,16,TRBJ2-2,-,-,TGTGCCACCAGTGATACCCGGGGAATGAACACCGGGGAGCTGTTTTTT,CATSDTRGMNTGELFF
TRBV7-8,18,TRBJ1-6,-,-,TGTGCCAGCAGCCATACGCTCTGGAGGGGCTCCTATAATTCACCCCTCCACTTT,CASSHTLWRGSYNSPLHF
TRBV24-1,15,TRBJ2-5,TRBD1,-,TGTGCCACCAGTGATCTAACAGGGGTCCAAGAGACCCAGTACTTC,CATSDLTGVQETQYF
TRBV19,14,TRBJ1-2,TRBD1,-,TGTGCCAGTAACCCTGTAGGGGGCCGGTATGGCTACACCTTC,CASNPVGGRYGYTF
TRBV7-2,13,TRBJ2-3,-,-,TGTGCCAGCAGTGCCAAAGCGGAAGATACGCAGTATTTT,CASSAKAEDTQYF
TRBV5-1,19,TRBJ1-4,-,-,TGCGCCAGCAGCTTGGCTTTTGGAGCCCCACAGGGAACTAATGAAAAACTGTTTTTT,CASSLAFGAPQGTNEKLFF
TRBV5-1,15,TRBJ1-4,TRBD1,-,TGCGCCAGCAGCAGCGTAGGGACAGCTAATGAAAAACTGTTTTTT,CASSSVGTANEKLFF
TRBV7-2,18,TRBJ1-6,-,-,TGTGCCAGCAGCTTAGGGCAGACCTATAGCCTTTATAATTCACCCCTCCACTTT,CASSLGQTYSLYNSPLHF
TRBV10-3,15,TRBJ2-3,-,-,TGTGCCATCAGTGAGGATAGGCTCCAGGGGGATACGCAGTATTTT,CAISEDRLQGDTQYF
TRBV2,12,TRBJ2-5,-,-,TGTGCCAGCAAAGACTACCAAGAGACCCAGTACTTC,CASKDYQETQYF
TRBV12-3/TRBV12-4,13,TRBJ1-4,-,-,TGTGCCAGCAGTTTAGGGTACGGTGAAAAACTGTTTTTT,CASSLGYGEKLFF
TRBV4-2,14,TRBJ1-6,-,-,TGTGCCAGCAGCCTCCGACGGGATAATTCACCCCTCCACTTT,CASSLRRDNSPLHF
TRBV7-6,15,TRBJ1-1,TRBD1,-,TGTGCCAGCAGCCCCGGCGGGCAGGGGGCGGCTGAAGCTTTCTTT,CASSPGGQGAAEAFF
TRBV5-4,14,TRBJ2-3,-,-,TGTGCCAGCAGCTTTTCTAGCAGGACGGATACGCAGTATTTT,CASSFSSRTDTQYF
TRBV12-3/TRBV12-4,13,TRBJ1-6,-,-,TGTGCCAGCAGCCTCCAGGGGCCTTCACCCCTCCACTTT,CASSLQGPSPLHF
TRBV7-9,12,TRBJ1-4,-,-,TGTGCCAGCAGCGCCGGGAATGGAAAACTGTTTTTT,CASSAGNGKLFF
TRBV19,15,TRBJ1-5,TRBD1,once,TGTGCCAGTAGTGCGGACAGGGAGTTTAATCAGCCCCAGCATTTT,CASSADREFNQPQHF
TRBV7-2,17,TRBJ2-5,-,once,TGTGCCAGCAGCGCCACCGGTAATGGGGCGATCCAAGAGACCCAGTACTTC,CASSATGNGAIQETQYF
TRBV6-2/TRBV6-3,15,TRBJ2-5,TRBD1,-,TGTGCCAGCAGCCGCTGGACAGGGGGCGTAGAGACCCAGTACTTC,CASSRWTGGVETQYF
TRBV15,13,TRBJ1-1,TRBD1,-,TGTGCCACCAGCAATACTCGACAGGGTGAAGCTTTCTTT,CATSNTRQGEAFF
TRBV6-5,14,TRBJ2-7,-,-,TGTGCCAGCACAGGGCAGCTCTCTTCCTACGAGCAGTACTTC,CASTGQLSSYEQYF
TRBV3-1/TRBV3-2,15,TRBJ2-5,-,-,TGTGCCAGCAGCCGAGAAGCAGGACTCCCGGGGACCCAGTACTTC,CASSREAGLPGTQYF
TRBV30,13,TRBJ1-1,-,-,TGTGCCTGGAGCAATTCAGGGGCGGCTGAAGCTTTCTTT,CAWSNSGAAEAFF
TRBV7-3,15,TRBJ1-2,TRBD1,-,TGTGCCAGCAGCGGCGAGACAGGGAAGTTCGATGGCTACACCTTC,CASSGETGKFDGYTF
TRBV15,14,TRBJ1-5,TRBD1,-,TGTGCCACCAGCAGAGACAGGGGGAGGCAGCCCCAGCATTTT,CATSRDRGRQPQHF
TRBV19,15,TRBJ2-7,TRBD1,-,TGTGCCAGTAGTAACTCCGGGACAGGGGGCTACGAGCAGTACTTC,CASSNSGTGGYEQYF
TRBV5-1,14,TRBJ1-2,-,-,TGCGCCAGCAGCCGAGGGACAACTAACTATGGCTACACCTTC,CASSRGTTNYGYTF
TRBV28,16,TRBJ1-2,-,-,TGTGCCAGCATCTCACCTGGGGGGACTTCTAACTATGGCTACACCTTC,CASISPGGTSNYGYTF
TRBV18,17,TRBJ1-3,-,few,TGTGCCAGCTCACCACCGAATGGACGCCTAGCAGGAAACACCATATATTTT,CASSPPNGRLAGNTIYF
TRBV5-1,13,TRBJ1-6,-,-,TGCGCCAGCAGCTGGGGGGAGAATTCACCCCTCCACTTT,CASSWGENSPLHF
TRBV15,15,TRBJ2-3,-,-,TGTGCCACCAGCAGCCGTACAGGTCTTACAGATACGCAGTATTTT,CATSSRTGLTDTQYF
TRBV18,14,TRBJ1-5,-,once,TGTGCCAGCTCACCCCAGGAAAGCAATCAGCCCCAGCATTTT,CASSPQESNQPQHF
TRBV27,15,TRBJ2-7,-,-,TGTGCCAGCAGTCTAGGACGGGGGTCCTCCTACGAGCAGTACTTC,CASSLGRGSSYEQYF
TRBV9,15,TRBJ2-4,-,-,TGTGCCAGCAGCGTAGGAGGGGGAGTGAAAAACATTCAGTACTTC,CASSVGGGVKNIQYF
TRBV11-2,15,TRBJ2-7,TRBD2,-,TGTGCCAGCAGCTTAGGCGGGGGGTCTGCCTACGAGCAGTACTTC,CASSLGGGSAYEQYF
TRBV15,15,TRBJ1-4,TRBD1,-,TGTGCCACCAGCAGATCGGGACAGGCATTTGAAAAACTGTTTTTT,CATSRSGQAFEKLFF
TRBV5-4,14,TRBJ2-4,TRBD2,-,TGTGCCAGCAGCTTGCGCGGGGGGGCGCACATTCAGTACTTC,CASSLRGGAHIQYF
TRBV7-8,15,TRBJ1-6,TRBD1,few,TGTGCCAGCAGCCCCGACAGGGGGCTATATTCACCCCTCCACTTT,CASSPDRGLYSPLHF
TRBV27,16,TRBJ1-2,-,-,TGTGCCAGCAGTTCCCGACTTGAACTGGCCACCTATGGCTACACCTTC,CASSSRLELATYGYTF
TRBV6-5,14,TRBJ1-1,-,-,TGTGCCAGCAGACCCGACACATGGAACACTGAAGCTTTCTTT,CASRPDTWNTEAFF
TRBV12-3/TRBV12-4,12,TRBJ2-7,-,-,TGTGCCAGCAGTTCCGGGAACTACGAGCAGTACTTC,CASSSGNYEQYF
TRBV7-2,13,TRBJ1-2,-,-,TGTGCCAGCAGCTTGACGAAGAGCGGAGGCTACACCTTC,CASSLTKSGGYTF
TRBV28,14,TRBJ1-5,-,-,TGTGCCAGCAGTTTAAGCAGGAGCAATCAGCCCCAGCATTTT,CASSLSRSNQPQHF
TRBV7-9,16,TRBJ1-2,-,once,TGTGCCAGCGGAGGGCGGGGGCAGGACATAAACTATGGCTACACCTTC,CASGGRGQDINYGYTF
TRBV18,12,TRBJ1-2,-,-,TGTGCCAGCTCATGGCCAGGGCGGGGCTACACCTTC,CASSWPGRGYTF
TRBV7-6,15,TRBJ2-3,-,-,TGTGCCAGCAGCGGCGGACAGAACCCCACAGATACGCAGTATTTT,CASSGGQNPTDTQYF
TRBV5-1,15,TRBJ1-4,TRBD1,-,TGCGCCAGCAGCATACTGGGACAGACTAATGAAAAACTGTTTTTT,CASSILGQTNEKLFF
TRBV28,15,TRBJ1-1,TRBD1,-,TGTGCCACTCGAGTTCCGGGACAGGGGGCAACTGAAGCTTTCTTT,CATRVPGQGATEAFF
TRBV5-1,16,TRBJ2-3,-,once,TGCGCCAGCAGCTTGGCTGGGCCAGCTCGGGGAGATACGCAGTATTTT,CASSLAGPARGDTQYF
TRBV19,15,TRBJ1-1,-,-,TGTGCCAGTAGTATTCGAACAGGGTCTCCGACTGAAGCTTTCTTT,CASSIRTGSPTEAFF
TRBV2,19,TRBJ1-4,TRBD1,-,TGTGCCAGCAGTAGAGCTCCGGGACAGCAGTTTACAACTAATGAAAAACTGTTTTTT,CASSRAPGQQFTTNEKLFF